This T cell receptor beta chain was identified during a study of metastatic and nonmetastatic thyroid tumors. Overall study: Thyroid patients, malignant and benign, had repertoires compared across blood and tumor or nodule tissue.

Germline loops: CDR1 DFQATT, CDR2 SNEGSKA (reference sequence). Germline trimming cut 0 bases from V and 2 bases from J; bases unmatched to any gene: 13. CDR3 length: 18 residues. Via MiXCR, TCRdb re-called the PCR reads. Of 6,500 to 8,500 clones detected, 25% to 35% appear once; the ten largest clones hold 25% to 35%. Comment on this clone: Its antigen is unidentified.

Study conclusions and caveats: In blood and tumor, TCR beta diversity was reportedly significantly higher in malignant thyroid tumors than in benign nodules.

Patients underwent thyroid surgery, and none had received any treatment before it. This chain uses TRBV20-1 with TRBJ2-4; 7 bases are a match to TRBD2. Sequenced material: tumor tissue. This TCR was recovered from a female donor with papillary thyroid cancer or a benign thyroid nodule (not recorded which). Some clones in this sample may be carry-over from other donors' samples. Written as DNA, the CDR3 is TGCAGTGCTAGAGATGCGGGAGCGGATACTGTACCCAAAAACATTCAGTACTTC. This gives the protein CSARDAGADTVPKNIQYF.